This entry lists 15 T cell receptor beta chains sequenced from one sample in a study of early T cells in non-severe SARS-CoV-2 infection. TCRdb reprocessed the 5' RACE reads with MiXCR, giving one entry per CDR3 protein. The data show around 70,000 distinct CDR3 sequences, with 12% seen just once and 3.9% held by the top ten. Source material: whole blood. The receptors originated from an adult who was a healthcare worker with PCR-confirmed SARS-CoV-2 infection or an uninfected control (not recorded which).

This clonotype has a handful of counts. The chain has TRBV28 and TRBJ2-1, with 7 bases identical to TRBD2. The germline gives CDR1 MDHEN, CDR2 SYDVKM. This CDR3 has 13 residues. Trimming at V came to 6 bases and at J to 3 bases, leaving 2 bases not matched to a gene. DNA of the CDR3: TGTGCCAGCAGCGGGAGGTACTACAATGAGCAGTTCTTC. Its protein product is CASSGRYYNEQFF. Combining the CDR3 with reference TRBV28 and TRBJ2-1 gives the whole variable domain DVKVTQSSRYLVKRTGEKVFLECVQDMDHENMFWYRQDPGLGLRLIYFSYDVKMKEKGDIPEGYSVSREKKERFSLILESASTNQTSMYLCASSGRYYNEQFFGPGTRLTVL.

A few counts support this clonotype. This sequence joins TRBV29-1 and TRBJ2-7, with no clear D. Germline CDR1 is SQVTM and CDR2 is ANQGSEA. V lost 5 bases and J 2 bases, leaving 13 bases between the germline ends. The CDR3 extends over 13 amino acids. CDR3 nucleotides: TGCAGCGTTTCAGGCGCAGCTGCCTACGAGCAGTACTTC. This codes for CSVSGAAAYEQYF.

At least ten counts were recorded for this clonotype. CDR3 coding DNA: TGTGCCAGCAGTTTTCAGGGAGGAGAGCAGTTCTTC. It codes for CASSFQGGEQFF. The chain joins TRBV12-3 or TRBV12-4 to TRBJ2-1; possibly TRBD2 for D (6 bases). The V gene lost 3 bases and the J gene lost 10 bases, with 10 bases spanning the gap. The CDR3 consists of 12 residues.

The table lists this clonotype with many counts. This chain uses TRBV10-1 with TRBJ1-3; D may be TRBD1 (5 bases). Looked up from germline, CDR1 is WNHNN and CDR2 is SYGVQD (reference sequence). V shed 3 bases and J shed 0 bases, with 9 bases lying between them. The CDR3 length is 15 residues. CDR3 bases: TGCGCCAGCAGTGATGACAGCCGCTCTGGAAACACCATATATTTT. It specifies CASSDDSRSGNTIYF.

The gene calls are TRBV29-1 and TRBJ2-2; D possibly corresponds to TRBD1 (5 bases). V lost 6 bases and J 6 bases, leaving 14 bases between the germline ends. From germline, CDR1 is SQVTM and CDR2 ANQGSEA. CDR3 length equals 13 residues. CDR3 loop: CSVTLGVAGELFF. The CDR3 DNA sequence: TGCAGCGTGACCTTAGGGGTGGCCGGGGAGCTGTTTTTT.

At least ten counts were recorded for this clonotype. This rearrangement joins TRBV5-5 to TRBJ2-7; D is ambiguous. CDR3 size: 15 residues. Germline CDR1 is SGHKS and CDR2 is YYEKEE (reference sequence). V lost 4 bases, J lost 0 bases, and 14 bases lay in between. The DNA of the CDR3 is TGTGCCAGCAGCGCGGCCCCACAAGCCTCCTACGAGCAGTACTTC. As protein: CASSAAPQASYEQYF.

In its sample, this clonotype was seen many times. The chain recombines TRBV2 with TRBJ2-7, with D tentatively TRBD1 (6 bases). There are 13 residues in the CDR3. V lost 3 bases and J lost 3, with 9 bases in between. Germline CDR1 reads SNHLY; CDR2 reads FYNNEI. The CDR3 here is CASSDTRGYEQYF. In DNA form, the CDR3 reads TGTGCCAGCAGTGATACCAGGGGCTACGAGCAGTACTTC.

As to this clonotype: This clone may be a read error of a much larger clone one base away. The V call is TRBV29-1, the J call TRBJ2-5, with 9 positions matching TRBD1. The CDR3 sequence is 13 residues long. V was pared by 7 bases and J by 8 bases, with 11 bases of the junction left unmatched. Germline CDR1 and CDR2: SQVTM and ANQGSEA. The CDR3 nucleotides are TGCAGCGCCGGGACAGGGACTCCCGGAACCCAGTACTTC. This translates into CSAGTGTPGTQYF.

At least ten counts were recorded for this clonotype. For the CDR3, the DNA is TGCAGTGCCACGGCGGCTAGCGGGAGTTCCTACGAGCAGTACTTC. Protein sequence: CSATAASGSSYEQYF. The chain links TRBV20-1 to TRBJ2-7; 10 bases agree with TRBD2. Germline loops: CDR1 DFQATT, CDR2 SNEGSKA (reference sequence). Unmatched junction bases numbered 9, after V lost 6 bases and J lost 1 base. CDR3 length: 15 residues.

This clonotype was detected ten times or more. The CDR3 nucleotides are TGTGCCAGCAGCCAGAGGGGACAGCGTAACGCTGAAGCTTTCTTT. It translates to CASSQRGQRNAEAFF. The chain has TRBV3-1 and TRBJ1-1; 7 positions match TRBD1. Per the germline V gene, CDR1 is LGHDT and CDR2 is YNNKEL (reference sequence). The CDR3 is 15 residues long. J was trimmed by 6 bases and V by 3 bases; bases with no gene match: 10.

This clonotype was seen ten or more times. V and J are TRBV2 and TRBJ2-4, with a possible D match to TRBD2 (6 bases). In germline, CDR1 is SNHLY, CDR2 FYNNEI. The CDR3 contains 13 residues. V was cut by 6 bases and J by 9 bases, with 15 bases left in between. The DNA for the CDR3 is TGTGCCAGCAGCGCGGTCCCGCGGGGCATTCAGTACTTC. Its translation is CASSAVPRGIQYF.

This clonotype has a handful of counts. J is TRBJ1-2 and V is TRBV9; 7 nucleotides match TRBD1. This CDR3 has 14 residues. The V and J ends lost 4 bases and 6 bases, in that order; junction bases with no gene match: 9. CDR1 is SGDLS, CDR2 YYNGEE, per germline. CDR3 DNA sequence: TGTGCCAGCAGCCCGAGGCCAGGGGGACATGGCTACACCTTC. The encoded protein is CASSPRPGGHGYTF.

This clonotype was found many times. The V and J genes are TRBV2 and TRBJ2-7; 9 nucleotides align to TRBD2. CDR1 and CDR2 from the germline V gene are SNHLY and FYNNEI. V gave up 4 bases and J gave up 0 bases; unmatched junction bases: 1. The CDR3 totals 14 residues. CDR3 DNA sequence: TGTGCCAGCAGTGTTAGCGGGAGCTCCTACGAGCAGTACTTC. This codes for CASSVSGSSYEQYF. Supplemented by reference TRBV2 and TRBJ2-7, the full variable domain reads EPEVTQTPSHQVTQMGQEVILRCVPISNHLYFYWYRQILGQKVEFLVSFYNNEISEKSEIFDDQFSVERPDGSNFTLKIRSTKLEDSAMYFCASSVSGSSYEQYFGPGTRLTVT.

The table lists this clonotype with many counts. This chain links TRBV5-5 with TRBJ2-3, with 13 nucleotides matching TRBD2. J was trimmed by 0 bases and V by 3 bases; bases with no gene match: 1. Looked up from germline, CDR1 is SGHKS and CDR2 is YYEKEE (reference sequence). The CDR3 is 16 amino acids. CDR3 DNA: TGTGCCAGCAGCTGGGGACTAGCGGGAAGCACAGATACGCAGTATTTT. Translated: CASSWGLAGSTDTQYF.

This clonotype has a count of ten or more. The V call is TRBV20-1, the J call TRBJ2-7; D uncertain. V was shortened by 6 bases and J by 1 base, with 7 bases between the two germline ends. Germline CDR1 and CDR2: DFQATT and SNEGSKA (reference sequence). The CDR3 spans 11 residues. CDR3 residues: CSASGSYEQYF. The CDR3 DNA is TGCAGTGCCTCCGGATCCTACGAGCAGTACTTC.